Listed here are 9 T cell receptor beta chains from one sample, sequenced in a study of T cell responses to AZD1222 COVID-19 vaccine (dated by TCRdb to 2020 to 2022). Preparation of the library involved the immunoSEQ multiplex PCR assay. Here the immuneACCESS table is served through TCRdb, limited to in-frame sequences with V and J called. Missing clones are a known gap in these copies; in checked studies unresolved V genes cover under half, and the rest lacks a known reason. The sample includes 110,000 to 150,000 clones, with over 90% observed a single time. The top ten clonotypes cover 5.1% of the sample. What the time point label conveys for this sample: baseline before first vaccination. This material consisted of peripheral blood, taken on day 0 of AZD1222 vaccination. The source of these receptors is an adult in good health.

The rearrangement uses TRBV6-2 or TRBV6-3 and TRBJ1-4; D remains ambiguous. The CDR3 runs to 15 residues. Germline V gene sequence: CDR1 MNHEY, CDR2 SVGEGT. Trimming removed 6 bases at V and 1 base at J, with 12 bases between. The CDR3 loop is CASSLLIGTNEKLFF. CDR3 nucleotides: TGTGCCAGCAGCCTACTAATCGGAACTAATGAAAAACTGTTTTTT.

The genes are TRBV6-5 and TRBJ1-5; TRBD1 aligns across 12 bases. Germline V CDR1 and CDR2: MNHEY, SVGAGI. J gave up 7 bases and V 6 bases, and 4 bases lay outside the gene matches. The CDR3 length is 14 residues. This chain's CDR3 is CASSRDRGRQPQHF. For the CDR3, the DNA is TGTGCCAGCAGCCGGGACAGGGGGCGACAGCCCCAGCATTTT.

The chain links TRBV19 to TRBJ1-4, with D possibly being TRBD1 (5 bases). The ends were cut back, 5 bases at V and 8 bases at J, with 18 bases in the middle. CDR3 length: 15 amino acids. Germline lookup yields CDR1 LNHDA and CDR2 SQIVND (reference sequence). This CDR3 reads CASSPSGIGSEKLFF. Here the CDR3 DNA reads TGTGCCAGTAGTCCGTCAGGGATTGGGTCAGAAAAACTGTTTTTT.

Concerning this clone: The junction shows a germline mismatch at one end, possibly a read error. The rearrangement joins TRBV5-8 to TRBJ1-2, with D perhaps TRBD1 (6 bases). The CDR3 spans 16 residues. Looked up from germline, CDR1 is SGHTS and CDR2 is YDEGEE. DNA for the CDR3: TGTGCCAGCATCTTGGTGGGGGAAGACAGGACCTATGGCTACACCTTC. This sequence encodes CASILVGEDRTYGYTF.

The rearrangement joins TRBV19 to TRBJ2-7; D is possibly TRBD1 (5 bases). V lost 2 bases and J 3 bases, leaving 14 bases between the germline ends. The CDR3 length is 15 residues. Germline values: CDR1 LNHDA, CDR2 SQIVND (reference sequence). The CDR3 nucleotides are TGTGCCAGTAGTATAAGGGGTAGTAACTACTACGAGCAGTACTTC. Encoded protein: CASSIRGSNYYEQYF.

The rearrangement uses TRBV18 and TRBJ1-1; 9 nucleotides match TRBD1. Germline V gives CDR1 KGHSH, CDR2 LQKENI. V was clipped by 5 bases and J by 2 bases; unmatched bases: 6. There are 15 residues in the CDR3. The CDR3, as DNA: TGTGCCAGCTCAGCACAGGGGGCGTATAACACTGAAGCTTTCTTT. It translates to CASSAQGAYNTEAFF.

This chain joins TRBV16 and TRBJ1-3; 7 bases align to TRBD1. The CDR3 runs 15 residues. V lost 7 bases to trimming and J lost 5 bases; unmatched junction nucleotides: 11. Germline V gene data show CDR1 as KGHSY and CDR2 as FQNENV. The CDR3 is CASTRGQSERNTIYF. The CDR3 nucleotides read TGTGCCAGCACCCGGGGACAGAGCGAAAGAAACACCATATATTTT.

This chain links TRBV19 with TRBJ1-3, with TRBD1 as a possible D gene (5 bases). The CDR3 is 14 residues long. Germline V gene sequence: CDR1 LNHDA, CDR2 SQIVND (reference sequence). Trimming left V 5 bases short and J 7 bases short, with 15 bases between. Here the CDR3 reads CASSFQGIRNTIYF. The CDR3 DNA reads as TGTGCCAGTAGTTTCCAGGGTATACGGAACACCATATATTTT.

The rearrangement links TRBV5-1 to TRBJ1-5; the match to TRBD1 covers 10 bases. Germline loops: CDR1 SGHRS, CDR2 YFSETQ. J was trimmed by 6 bases and V by 0 bases; bases with no gene match: 6. There are 16 residues in the CDR3. Written as DNA, the CDR3 is TGCGCCAGCAGCTTGGCCGGGACAGGGGACGGTCAGCCCCAGCATTTT. Protein sequence: CASSLAGTGDGQPQHF.